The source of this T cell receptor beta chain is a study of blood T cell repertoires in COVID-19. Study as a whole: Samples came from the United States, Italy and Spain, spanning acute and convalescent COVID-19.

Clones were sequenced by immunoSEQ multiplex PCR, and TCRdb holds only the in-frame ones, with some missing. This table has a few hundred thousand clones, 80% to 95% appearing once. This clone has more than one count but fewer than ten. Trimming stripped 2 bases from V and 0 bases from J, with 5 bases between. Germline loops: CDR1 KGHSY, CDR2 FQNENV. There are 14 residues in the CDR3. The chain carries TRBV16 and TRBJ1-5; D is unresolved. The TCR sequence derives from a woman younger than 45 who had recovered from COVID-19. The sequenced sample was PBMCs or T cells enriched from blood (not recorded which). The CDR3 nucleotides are TGTGCCAGCAGCCAAGTCAGTAGCAATCAGCCCCAGCATTTT. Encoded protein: CASSQVSSNQPQHF.